This TCR beta chain was sequenced during a study of blood T cell repertoires in COVID-19 (dated by TCRdb to the early 2020s). In terms of the full investigation: The collaborator samples originated in the United States, Italy and Spain and spanned the acute and convalescent phases of COVID-19. The material from the prospective study consisted of cDNA or gDNA derived from T cells, B-cell-depleted T cells, or PBMCs. Deeply sampled blood TCRbeta repertoires from subjects exposed to, actively infected with, or recovered from COVID-19 were included in the dataset. The repertoires were released in a freely available public database meant as a resource for research on the immune response to SARS-CoV-2. Samples were obtained from the ongoing ImmuneRACE study (first 160 participants) and from some 1,200 subjects provided by 6 global collaborators. Sample metadata almost always included a de-identified subject ID, COVID-19 status, age in years and sex. Where available, HLA class I and class II types were taken from metadata supplied by the sample provider and were not determined by assay-based typing. The investigation overall reported the following: Clinical and demographic metadata were provided uncurated, with the amount varying by source and participant.

The germline V gene provides CDR1 SGHTA and CDR2 FQGTGA. The CDR3 sequence holds 21 residues, the cysteine and phenylalanine included. Only the CDR3 region is kept as DNA, spanning 63 bases read in frame from base 1. Trimming leaves V shorter by 5 bases and J shorter by 4 bases, with the junction holding 18 bases beyond the gene matches. Whole blood was collected in K2EDTA tubes by collaborating institutions according to the institutions' own protocols. For TCRbeta analysis, collaborators shipped samples as frozen whole blood, isolated PBMCs, or DNA extracted from either of those sample types. TCRbeta CDR3 regions were amplified from genomic DNA by means of the immunoSEQ Assay, a bias-controlled multiplex PCR. In the original analysis: The number of nucleated cells in each sample was estimated by amplification of reference gene primers within the assay. Sequence reads were collapsed and filtered to measure the absolute abundance of every unique TCRbeta CDR3 rearrangement. For each sample, productive Simpson clonality was calculated as the square root of Simpson's diversity index across productive rearrangements. The table was pulled from immuneACCESS by TCRdb, which kept in-frame rearrangements only. Such tables lose some clones; where checked, under half of the loss comes from unresolved V genes, and the rest has no known cause. V, J and clone size are those of that table, while D and trimming were read from the DNA. The sample table holds under 150,000 clones, of which 87% were seen once. 3.5% to 5.5% of the sample goes to the ten largest clones.

In the case of this clone: The antigen it binds to is not known. Base qualities were left out, and no much larger clone turns up one base away.

Rearrangement joined TRBV7-3 to TRBJ2-2; a stretch of 14 junction bases matches TRBD2. The sequencing sample was made of peripheral blood. This clonotype was obtained from a woman in her 40s with acute or convalescent COVID-19. The nucleotide sequence is TGTGCCAGCAGCACCCTGAGGGGGACTAGCGGGAGCCTCGGTAGCACCGGGGAGCTGTTTTTT. Its translation reads: CASSTLRGTSGSLGSTGELFF.